A single sample gave rise to the 12 T cell receptor beta chains below, sequenced in a study of shared clonotypes between healthy human individuals. Libraries were prepared by immunoSEQ multiplex PCR; TCRdb keeps only in-frame clonotypes and omits some of them. The data contain millions of clones, approximately 94% of them singletons. Sequencing was done on a sample of naive CD4+ T cells sorted from blood. Subset here: CD45RA+ positively selected. The source of these receptors is a man aged 18 to 30 in good health.

With regard to this clone: The sample carries other DNA sequences with the same CDR3. V is TRBV9 and J is TRBJ2-3, with 8 positions matching TRBD1. V trimming: 4 bases; J trimming: 0 bases; junction bases outside the gene matches: 4. The CDR3 is made up of 15 amino acids. The germline CDR1 and CDR2 sequences are SGDLS and YYNGEE. In DNA, the CDR3 is TGTGCCAGCAGCCCGCGGACAGGGAGCACAGATACGCAGTATTTT. Protein sequence: CASSPRTGSTDTQYF.

The V and J genes are TRBV5-1 and TRBJ2-5, with D possibly matching TRBD1 (5 bases). Germline assignment: CDR1 SGHRS and CDR2 YFSETQ. The CDR3 has 15 residues. The germline V and J ends were trimmed by 7 bases and 2 bases, with 18 bases remaining between them. The CDR3 region is CASAPQAGFQETQYF. The CDR3 DNA sequence: TGCGCCAGCGCCCCGCAGGCAGGGTTTCAAGAGACCCAGTACTTC. The entire variable domain, with the rest obtained from reference TRBV5-1 and TRBJ2-5, is as follows: KAGVTQTPRYLIKTRGQQVTLSCSPISGHRSVSWYQQTPGQGLQFLFEYFSETQRNKGNFPGRFSGRQFSNSRSEMNVSTLELGDSALYLCASAPQAGFQETQYFGPGTRLLVL.

Worth noting for this clone: Other DNA sequences of this sample code for an identical CDR3. This sequence joins TRBV10-3 and TRBJ1-5; unclear D gene. Per the germline V gene, CDR1 is ENHRY and CDR2 is SYGVKD. This CDR3 spans 15 amino acids. V lost 0 bases and J lost 1, with 7 bases in between. CDR3 sequence: CAISESRESNQPQHF. In nucleotides, the CDR3 is TGTGCCATCAGTGAGTCTAGGGAGAGCAATCAGCCCCAGCATTTT.

This clone was counted a few times. The chain combines TRBV30 with TRBJ2-7; either TRBD1 or TRBD2 may supply D (5 bases each). V was shortened by 7 bases and J by 4 bases, with 14 bases between the two germline ends. The CDR3 runs to 12 residues. The germline V gene has CDR1 GTSNPN and CDR2 SVGIG (reference sequence). CDR3 sequence (DNA): TGTGCCTCCCGGGACGGAGTATACGAGCAGTACTTC. Its translation is CASRDGVYEQYF.

The chain employs TRBV7-3 and TRBJ1-6, with D unresolved. CDR1 and CDR2 from the germline V gene are SGHTA and FQGTGA. Trimming removed 4 bases from V and 7 bases from J, with 8 bases in between. CDR3 length equals 13 residues. CDR3 amino acids: CASSSQGNSPLHF. CDR3 DNA: TGTGCCAGCAGCTCTCAAGGAAATTCACCCCTCCACTTT. Full variable domain (remainder filled in from reference TRBV7-3 and TRBJ1-6): GAGVSQTPSNKVTEKGKYVELRCDPISGHTALYWYRQSLGQGPEFLIYFQGTGAADDSGLPNDRFFAVRPEGSVSTLKIQRTERGDSAVYLCASSSQGNSPLHFGNGTRLTVT.

The rearrangement links TRBV11-3 to TRBJ2-3, with D tentatively TRBD1 or TRBD2 (5 bases each). This CDR3 region has 17 residues. Germline CDR1 reads SGHNT; CDR2 reads YENEEA. V lost 1 base and J 1 base, leaving 15 bases between the germline ends. The CDR3 nucleotides are TGTGCCAGCAGCTTAGGGACCCTAACGGGGCGCACAGATACGCAGTATTTT. The encoded protein is CASSLGTLTGRTDTQYF. Variable domain in full (rest from reference TRBV11-3 and TRBJ2-3): EAGVVQSPRYKIIEKKQPVAFWCNPISGHNTLYWYLQNLGQGPELLIRYENEEAVDDSQLPKDRFSAERLKGVDSTLKIQPAELGDSAVYLCASSLGTLTGRTDTQYFGPGTRLTVL.

The V gene is TRBV21-1, the J gene TRBJ2-7; the table's TRBD1 call for D was not verified on the DNA. TRBV21-1 is flagged as a pseudogene. The CDR3 runs 18 residues. CDR3 DNA: TGTGCCAGCAGCAGAGGACAGGGACCTAGCGGCCCAGCCTACGAGCAGTACTTC. Its protein product is CASSRGQGPSGPAYEQYF.

The rearrangement links TRBV7-8 to TRBJ2-5, with D unclear. Trimming took off 0 bases at V and 2 bases at J, with 19 bases between the two ends. Germline CDR1 is SGHVS and CDR2 is FQNEAQ. The CDR3 contains 18 residues. CDR3 region: CASSLAGLLDGLQETQYF. Written as DNA, the CDR3 is TGTGCCAGCAGCTTAGCGGGTCTGTTGGACGGATTACAAGAGACCCAGTACTTC.

This clone was observed a handful of times. This chain joins TRBV7-2 and TRBJ1-6; no reliable D call. CDR3 size: 13 residues. V dropped 5 bases and J dropped 9 bases, with 11 bases sitting between them. CDR1 and CDR2 (germline): SGHTA, FQGNSA. CDR3 protein: CASSAPGGSPLHF. In nucleotides, the CDR3 is TGTGCCAGCAGCGCACCCGGAGGTTCACCCCTCCACTTT.

The chain recombines TRBV29-1 with TRBJ2-3; either TRBD1 or TRBD2 may supply D (5 bases each). CDR1 and CDR2 (germline): SQVTM, ANQGSEA. This CDR3 is built from 16 residues. Trimming left V 5 bases short and J 6 bases short, with 24 bases between. In DNA form, the CDR3 reads TGCAGCGTTCTGAGGGGAACTAGTAATTATTTCGATACGCAGTATTTT. It codes for CSVLRGTSNYFDTQYF.

V usage is TRBV5-5 and J usage is TRBJ1-4; TRBD1 matches at 8 bases. CDR3 size: 15 residues. The germline V gene has CDR1 SGHKS and CDR2 YYEKEE (reference sequence). The V and J ends lost 4 bases and 0 bases, in that order; junction bases with no gene match: 2. CDR3 nucleotides: TGTGCCAGCAGCGAACAGGGGGCAACTAATGAAAAACTGTTTTTT. This gives the protein CASSEQGATNEKLFF.

The gene calls are TRBV5-6 and TRBJ1-1; D perhaps matches TRBD1 (6 bases). Per the germline V gene, CDR1 is SGHDT and CDR2 is YYEEEE. The CDR3 extends over 14 amino acids. V was cut by 5 bases and J by 1 base, with 12 bases left in between. The CDR3: CASSQGNKNTEAFF. Written as DNA, the CDR3 is TGTGCCAGCAGTCAGGGGAATAAGAACACTGAAGCTTTCTTT.